A selection of T cell receptor beta chains follows, all from one sample in a study of T cell repertoires in cytomegalovirus infection. Their antigen targets remain unknown. TCRdb redid the calling of the reads with MiXCR, one entry per CDR3 protein. The data show about 83,000 distinct CDR3 sequences, under 30% seen once. The starting material was CD8+ T cells from cultured PBMCs, obtained from culture after CMV antigen stimulation. The receptors here all came from a human donor in good health (CMV status not recorded). Some clones in this sample may be carry-over from other donors' samples. The CDR3 runs from the conserved cysteine through the conserved F or W. D genes are given only for firm matches. Expanded clones are given a class, and other clones once, few, many or no size at all.

D gene: NA; V gene: TRBV7-2; J gene: TRBJ2-1; clone size: many; CDR3 length: 11; CDR3 DNA: TGTGCCAGCAGCGACTACAATGAGCAGTTCTTC; CDR3 protein: CASSDYNEQFF
D gene: NA; V gene: TRBV7-8; J gene: TRBJ2-7; clone size: NA; CDR3 length: 14; CDR3 DNA: TGTGCCAGCAGCTTAGGAACAGTGGCCTACGAGCAGTACTTC; CDR3 protein: CASSLGTVAYEQYF
D gene: NA; V gene: TRBV28; J gene: TRBJ1-1; clone size: many; CDR3 length: 16; CDR3 DNA: TGTGCCAGCAGTTTGAGAGGTCCGAGCCTGAAGGGTGAAGCTTTCTTT; CDR3 protein: CASSLRGPSLKGEAFF
D gene: NA; V gene: TRBV27; J gene: TRBJ1-4; clone size: NA; CDR3 length: 14; CDR3 DNA: TGTGCCAGCAGTCCGACAGACGGTTTTGAAAAACTGTTTTTT; CDR3 protein: CASSPTDGFEKLFF
D gene: NA; V gene: TRBV9; J gene: TRBJ1-1; clone size: NA; CDR3 length: 15; CDR3 DNA: TGTGCCAGCAGCGTGAGTGGGGGGGCGATCACTGAAGCTTTCTTT; CDR3 protein: CASSVSGGAITEAFF
D gene: NA; V gene: TRBV7-9; J gene: TRBJ1-1; clone size: NA; CDR3 length: 15; CDR3 DNA: TGTGCCAGCAGCTTTTTCGGACTGACGAACACTGAAGCTTTCTTT; CDR3 protein: CASSFFGLTNTEAFF
D gene: NA; V gene: TRBV27; J gene: TRBJ2-5; clone size: many; CDR3 length: 16; CDR3 DNA: TGTGCCAGCAGCCAAAAAATCCCCGGAAAAGAGAAGACCCAGTACTTC; CDR3 protein: CASSQKIPGKEKTQYF
D gene: NA; V gene: TRBV7-9; J gene: TRBJ2-5; clone size: many; CDR3 length: 15; CDR3 DNA: TGTGCCAGCAGCCATCAGGGGAGGGACGGAGAGACCCAGTACTTC; CDR3 protein: CASSHQGRDGETQYF
D gene: NA; V gene: TRBV13; J gene: TRBJ2-7; clone size: NA; CDR3 length: 15; CDR3 DNA: TGTGCCAGCAGCACCCACCCGGGACGGACCTACGAGCAGTACTTC; CDR3 protein: CASSTHPGRTYEQYF
D gene: NA; V gene: TRBV6-2/TRBV6-3; J gene: TRBJ2-4; clone size: once; CDR3 length: 14; CDR3 DNA: TGTGCCAGCAGTTCAGATTTAGCCAAAAACATTCAGTACTTC; CDR3 protein: CASSSDLAKNIQYF
D gene: NA; V gene: TRBV19; J gene: TRBJ2-2; clone size: NA; CDR3 length: 17; CDR3 DNA: TGTGCCAGTAGTATCGGGGCGGGCCACTTCAGTACCGGGGAGCTGTTTTTT; CDR3 protein: CASSIGAGHFSTGELFF
D gene: TRBD1; V gene: TRBV24-1; J gene: TRBJ2-7; clone size: NA; CDR3 length: 13; CDR3 DNA: TGTGCCACCGAGGGGACAGAAGGCGGCGAGCAGTACTTC; CDR3 protein: CATEGTEGGEQYF
D gene: NA; V gene: TRBV5-1; J gene: TRBJ2-7; clone size: NA; CDR3 length: 13; CDR3 DNA: TGCGCCAGCAGCTTGGGCACCGGCTACGAGCAGTACTTC; CDR3 protein: CASSLGTGYEQYF
D gene: TRBD1; V gene: TRBV20-1; J gene: TRBJ1-5; clone size: once; CDR3 length: 20; CDR3 DNA: TGCAGTGCTAGAGACCGCCCGGACCCCCGGGACAGGGGAATTATGGAGCCCCAGCATTTT; CDR3 protein: CSARDRPDPRDRGIMEPQHF
D gene: NA; V gene: TRBV4-3; J gene: TRBJ1-2; clone size: NA; CDR3 length: 15; CDR3 DNA: TGCGCCAGCAGCCAAGACAGGGACCCTGATCTAGGCTACACCTTC; CDR3 protein: CASSQDRDPDLGYTF
D gene: NA; V gene: TRBV29-1; J gene: TRBJ1-2; clone size: few; CDR3 length: 14; CDR3 DNA: TGCAGCGGCCTCGACAGTTTTACTAACTATGGCTACACCTTC; CDR3 protein: CSGLDSFTNYGYTF
D gene: TRBD2; V gene: TRBV7-2; J gene: TRBJ2-7; clone size: many; CDR3 length: 14; CDR3 DNA: TGTGCCAGCAGGACCGGGACTAGCGGCAGCGAGCAGTACTTC; CDR3 protein: CASRTGTSGSEQYF
D gene: NA; V gene: TRBV4-1; J gene: TRBJ1-2; clone size: NA; CDR3 length: 15; CDR3 DNA: TGCGCCAGCAGCCAAGGAGGGGTCGGGGCCCAAGGCTACACCTTC; CDR3 protein: CASSQGGVGAQGYTF
D gene: TRBD1; V gene: TRBV10-1; J gene: TRBJ1-5; clone size: NA; CDR3 length: 17; CDR3 DNA: TGCGCCAGCACGGACAGGGGGCTAAGGAATAGCAATCAGCCCCAGCATTTT; CDR3 protein: CASTDRGLRNSNQPQHF
D gene: TRBD1; V gene: TRBV23-1; J gene: TRBJ1-5; clone size: NA; CDR3 length: 20; CDR3 DNA: TGCGCCAGCAGTCAAAACAAAACCGGGACAGATTTCTTTAGCAATCAGCCCCAGCATTTT; CDR3 protein: CASSQNKTGTDFFSNQPQHF
D gene: TRBD1; V gene: TRBV7-9; J gene: TRBJ1-2; clone size: NA; CDR3 length: 13; CDR3 DNA: TGTGCCAGCAGCCTCGGGACAGTCTATAGCTACACCTTC; CDR3 protein: CASSLGTVYSYTF
D gene: TRBD2; V gene: TRBV30; J gene: TRBJ2-2; clone size: few; CDR3 length: 19; CDR3 DNA: TGTGCCTGGAGTGTGACGGGACTAGCGGGGGGTCGTTTCACCGGGGAGCTGTTTTTT; CDR3 protein: CAWSVTGLAGGRFTGELFF
D gene: NA; V gene: TRBV6-1; J gene: TRBJ1-2; clone size: NA; CDR3 length: 14; CDR3 DNA: TGTGCCAGCAGTGAAAGGGTCAGAAACTATGGCTACACCTTC; CDR3 protein: CASSERVRNYGYTF
D gene: NA; V gene: TRBV24-1; J gene: TRBJ2-2; clone size: many; CDR3 length: 16; CDR3 DNA: TGTGCCACCAGTGATACAGAGGGGGTTAACACCGGGGAGCTGTTTTTT; CDR3 protein: CATSDTEGVNTGELFF
D gene: NA; V gene: TRBV20-1; J gene: TRBJ1-4; clone size: few; CDR3 length: 14; CDR3 DNA: TGCAGTGCTAGAGATATGGGGCCGGCTGAAAAACTGTTTTTT; CDR3 protein: CSARDMGPAEKLFF
D gene: NA; V gene: TRBV7-9; J gene: TRBJ2-3; clone size: few; CDR3 length: 12; CDR3 DNA: TGTGCCAGCAGCGCCCACGGCGGTACGCAGTATTTT; CDR3 protein: CASSAHGGTQYF
D gene: TRBD1; V gene: TRBV7-8; J gene: TRBJ2-5; clone size: medium-sized; CDR3 length: 16; CDR3 DNA: TGTGCCAGCAGCCCAATATCCGGGACAGACCAAGAGACCCAGTACTTC; CDR3 protein: CASSPISGTDQETQYF
D gene: NA; V gene: TRBV5-8; J gene: TRBJ1-3; clone size: many; CDR3 length: 17; CDR3 DNA: TGTGCCAGCAGCTCTCAATCTACAGGAGTCTCTGGAAACACCATATATTTT; CDR3 protein: CASSSQSTGVSGNTIYF
D gene: NA; V gene: TRBV12-3/TRBV12-4; J gene: TRBJ1-3; clone size: few; CDR3 length: 14; CDR3 DNA: TGTGCCAGCAGGTCCCCGGGGACTGGAAACACCATATATTTT; CDR3 protein: CASRSPGTGNTIYF
D gene: TRBD2; V gene: TRBV4-3; J gene: TRBJ2-7; clone size: many; CDR3 length: 14; CDR3 DNA: TGCGCCAGCAGCCAAGGCGGGGGCTCCTACGAGCAGTACTTC; CDR3 protein: CASSQGGGSYEQYF
D gene: NA; V gene: TRBV5-1; J gene: TRBJ2-1; clone size: NA; CDR3 length: 12; CDR3 DNA: TGCGCCAGCAGCTTGGACAGAAGTTGGCAGTTCTTC; CDR3 protein: CASSLDRSWQFF
D gene: NA; V gene: TRBV19; J gene: TRBJ2-3; clone size: few; CDR3 length: 14; CDR3 DNA: TGTGCCAGTAGCCATGAGGGGGACACAGATACGCAGTATTTT; CDR3 protein: CASSHEGDTDTQYF
D gene: NA; V gene: TRBV6-1; J gene: TRBJ2-1; clone size: NA; CDR3 length: 8; CDR3 DNA: TGTGCCAGCAGTGCGGGGTTCTTC; CDR3 protein: CASSAGFF
D gene: NA; V gene: TRBV7-9; J gene: TRBJ1-6; clone size: NA; CDR3 length: 17; CDR3 DNA: TGTGCCAGCAGCTCACATGATACGCAGGGTTCTCGTTCACCCCTCCACTTT; CDR3 protein: CASSSHDTQGSRSPLHF
D gene: NA; V gene: TRBV6-6; J gene: TRBJ2-5; clone size: NA; CDR3 length: 12; CDR3 DNA: TGTGCCAGCAGCCCGGACCTGGGCACCCAGTACTTC; CDR3 protein: CASSPDLGTQYF
D gene: TRBD1; V gene: TRBV15; J gene: TRBJ1-5; clone size: NA; CDR3 length: 16; CDR3 DNA: TGTGCCACCAGCAGAGCCGGACAGGGGCCCCGTCAGCCCCAGCATTTT; CDR3 protein: CATSRAGQGPRQPQHF
D gene: TRBD1; V gene: TRBV5-4; J gene: TRBJ1-3; clone size: NA; CDR3 length: 17; CDR3 DNA: TGTGCCAGCAGCTTGGGGGGACAGGACTACTCTGGAAACACCATATATTTT; CDR3 protein: CASSLGGQDYSGNTIYF
D gene: NA; V gene: TRBV27; J gene: TRBJ1-6; clone size: many; CDR3 length: 13; CDR3 DNA: TGTGCCAGCAGTGACAAAGAAAATTCACCCCTCCACTTT; CDR3 protein: CASSDKENSPLHF
D gene: NA; V gene: TRBV19; J gene: TRBJ2-1; clone size: few; CDR3 length: 23; CDR3 DNA: TGTGCCAGTACTGATACCGCTTGGAAGGACCGGGAGAACCAGATTCGCTCCTACAATGAGCAGTTCTTC; CDR3 protein: CASTDTAWKDRENQIRSYNEQFF
D gene: NA; V gene: TRBV12-3/TRBV12-4; J gene: TRBJ1-1; clone size: many; CDR3 length: 15; CDR3 DNA: TGTGCCAGCAGCCCCAGGGATCGGACATACACTGAAGCTTTCTTT; CDR3 protein: CASSPRDRTYTEAFF
D gene: NA; V gene: TRBV6-5; J gene: TRBJ1-1; clone size: few; CDR3 length: 15; CDR3 DNA: TGTGCCAGCAGTTACTCTCGGGATGGGAACACTGAAGCTTTCTTT; CDR3 protein: CASSYSRDGNTEAFF
D gene: TRBD2; V gene: TRBV7-9; J gene: TRBJ2-3; clone size: many; CDR3 length: 16; CDR3 DNA: TGTGCCAGCAGCACAACGACGGGACTAGCCTCCGATACGCAGTATTTT; CDR3 protein: CASSTTTGLASDTQYF
D gene: NA; V gene: TRBV12-3/TRBV12-4; J gene: TRBJ1-2; clone size: NA; CDR3 length: 11; CDR3 DNA: TGTGCCAGCAGTTACGGGAATGGCTACACCTTC; CDR3 protein: CASSYGNGYTF
D gene: NA; V gene: TRBV7-6; J gene: TRBJ2-1; clone size: many; CDR3 length: 17; CDR3 DNA: TGTGCCAGCAGCTCCAGACACAGTTCAAGCTCCTACAATGAGCAGTTCTTC; CDR3 protein: CASSSRHSSSSYNEQFF
D gene: NA; V gene: TRBV7-9; J gene: TRBJ1-4; clone size: NA; CDR3 length: 12; CDR3 DNA: TGTGCCAGCAGCGAGGGCGTGGAAAAACTGTTTTTT; CDR3 protein: CASSEGVEKLFF
D gene: TRBD1; V gene: TRBV12-3/TRBV12-4; J gene: TRBJ1-1; clone size: NA; CDR3 length: 14; CDR3 DNA: TGTGCCAGCAGTTTAAGGACAGGGGTCACTGAAGCTTTCTTT; CDR3 protein: CASSLRTGVTEAFF
D gene: TRBD1; V gene: TRBV7-8; J gene: TRBJ2-1; clone size: many; CDR3 length: 15; CDR3 DNA: TGTGCCAGCAGCTTCGGAACACAGGGGGTGGATGAGCAGTTCTTC; CDR3 protein: CASSFGTQGVDEQFF
D gene: TRBD1; V gene: TRBV6-1; J gene: TRBJ1-5; clone size: NA; CDR3 length: 15; CDR3 DNA: TGTGCCAGCAGGGAAGGACAGGGAGGCAATCAGCCCCAGCATTTT; CDR3 protein: CASREGQGGNQPQHF
D gene: TRBD1; V gene: TRBV20-1; J gene: TRBJ2-2; clone size: NA; CDR3 length: 15; CDR3 DNA: TGCAGTGCTAGAGATCCGGGACAGGGGATCGGGGAGCTGTTTTTT; CDR3 protein: CSARDPGQGIGELFF
D gene: NA; V gene: TRBV2; J gene: TRBJ2-2; clone size: NA; CDR3 length: 15; CDR3 DNA: NA; CDR3 protein: CASILGATNTGELYF
D gene: TRBD1; V gene: TRBV5-6; J gene: TRBJ1-1; clone size: few; CDR3 length: 14; CDR3 DNA: TGTGCCAGCAGCTCCCGGGACAGGGGCACTGAAGCTTTCTTT; CDR3 protein: CASSSRDRGTEAFF
D gene: TRBD2; V gene: TRBV12-3/TRBV12-4; J gene: TRBJ2-5; clone size: few; CDR3 length: 15; CDR3 DNA: TGTGCCAGCAGGGAGGGACTAGCGGCTCAAGAGACCCAGTACTTC; CDR3 protein: CASREGLAAQETQYF
D gene: NA; V gene: TRBV28; J gene: TRBJ1-1; clone size: few; CDR3 length: 15; CDR3 DNA: TGTGCCAGCAGGCAAACAGGGAACGGGTGGACTGAAGCTTTCTTT; CDR3 protein: CASRQTGNGWTEAFF
D gene: TRBD1; V gene: TRBV2; J gene: TRBJ1-1; clone size: NA; CDR3 length: 17; CDR3 DNA: TGTGCCAGCAGTGAAGCGCTGACAGGGGTGGTGAACACTGAAGCTTTCTTT; CDR3 protein: CASSEALTGVVNTEAFF